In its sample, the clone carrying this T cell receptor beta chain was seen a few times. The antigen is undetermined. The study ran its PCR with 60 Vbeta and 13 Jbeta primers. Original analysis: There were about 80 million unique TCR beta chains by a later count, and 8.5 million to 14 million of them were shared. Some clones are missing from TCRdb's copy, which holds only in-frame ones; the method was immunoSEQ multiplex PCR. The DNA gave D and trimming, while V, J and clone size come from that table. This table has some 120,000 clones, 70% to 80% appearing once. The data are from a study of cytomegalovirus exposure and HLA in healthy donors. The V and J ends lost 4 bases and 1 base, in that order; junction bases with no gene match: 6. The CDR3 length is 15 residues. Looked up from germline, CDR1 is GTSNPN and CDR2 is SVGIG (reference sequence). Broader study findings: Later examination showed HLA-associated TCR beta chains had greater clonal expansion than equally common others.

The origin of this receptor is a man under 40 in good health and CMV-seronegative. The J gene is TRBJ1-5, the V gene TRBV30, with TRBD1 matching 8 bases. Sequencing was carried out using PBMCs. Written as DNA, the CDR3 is TGTGCCTGGACTCAGGGGGCCATGAGCAATCAGCCCCAGCATTTT. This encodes CAWTQGAMSNQPQHF.